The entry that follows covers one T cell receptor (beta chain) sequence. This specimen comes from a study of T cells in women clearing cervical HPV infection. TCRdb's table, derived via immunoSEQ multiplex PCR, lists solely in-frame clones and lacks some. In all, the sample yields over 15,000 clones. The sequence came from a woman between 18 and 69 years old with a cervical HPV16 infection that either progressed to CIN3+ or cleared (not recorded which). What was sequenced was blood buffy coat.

CDR3 amino acids: CASSILGQGSYNDYTF. The covered CDR3 bases are TGTGCCAGTAGTATCCTAGGACAGGGATCCTACAATGAC. This rearrangement joins TRBV19 to TRBJ1-2, with TRBD1 identical over 8 bases. The read comes to an end 3 residues before the CDR3 does, leaving the germline J gene to fill in the end. The CDR3 spans 16 residues. Germline V gene lookup returns CDR1 LNHDA and CDR2 SQIVND (reference sequence). Using reference TRBV19 and TRBJ1-2 for the parts outside the CDR3, the full variable domain is DGGITQSPKYLFRKEGQNVTLSCEQNLNHDAMYWYRQDPGQGLRLIYYSQIVNDFQKGDIAEGYSVSREKKESFPLTVTSAQKNPTAFYLCASSILGQGSYNDYTFGSGTRLTVV.